This T cell receptor beta chain was sequenced during a study of cytomegalovirus exposure and HLA in healthy donors (dated by TCRdb to about 2017). Background for the entire study: In an earlier analysis of some 610 of the donors, 276 Gb of sequence data and 90 million to 120 million unique TCR beta sequences from approximately 180 million T cells were reported. An early release that covered some 640 HLA-typed donors contained approximately 290 gigabases of sequencing data and tens of millions of unique TCR sequences. Of the roughly 400 genotyped donors, roughly 80% were placed in the genetic ancestry cluster associated with self-reported Caucasian donors. The study was designed to test whether signatures of past pathogen exposure could be identified by cataloging public T cell receptors. The study profiled the T cell repertoires of about 720 subjects by immunosequencing and related them to cytomegalovirus serostatus. A separate validation cohort of roughly 130 different subjects was used in addition to the 666-subject first cohort. High-throughput TCR immunosequencing, statistical association of individual TCRs with disease status, and machine learning were combined to predict cytomegalovirus infection status. A later analysis re-analyzed previously published TCR beta repertoires from 600 to 850 donors and added high-resolution HLA genotyping to study TCR occurrence patterns. Rather than drawing on any new phenotypic data, the later analysis identified candidate immune exposures from TCR beta sequences and the way those sequences occurred across donors. An earlier analysis of approximately 630 of the donors applied high-throughput TCR beta sequencing to assess whether each TCR beta V gene segment acted as functional or pseudogenic. Donor age, sex, ethnicity and CMV serostatus were collected together with the repertoire data. A later genetic analysis took genome-wide SNP genotypes for 398 of the 666 donors and used that subset as a discovery cohort. All discovery cohort repertoires had been generated using a single sequencing platform. HLA typing covered class I and class II loci at four-digit resolution. Typing coverage differed by locus: A, B, C, DRB1 and DQB1 were typed in roughly 620-630 donors, DQA1 in 522, DPA1 in nearly 610, and DPB1 in just under 480. Roughly 5 DR-DQ haplotypes were handled as single units for association and clustering, since linkage in the cohort was strong. On average, roughly 250,000 unique TCR beta nucleotide sequences were sequenced per donor among roughly 430 genotyped donors of the cohort, with about 19% of those sequences being non-productive. Study-wide conclusions, independent of this receptor: A few of the identified cytomegalovirus-associated TCR beta chains were confirmed in vitro to be specific for cytomegalovirus antigens. A later analysis reported that several top co-occurrence clusters appeared linked to parvovirus B19, influenza, CMV and Epstein-Barr virus. In this cohort, only TCR beta chains were sequenced, and detectable features were limited by the absence of alpha or paired-chain data. Correlated functional status among segregating V segments might reflect linkage disequilibrium, but an unknown experimental factor could not be ruled out. HLA typing was unavailable for some donors at each locus, so association tests used only the typed subset. Specific HLA alleles were associated with around 18,000 TCR beta sequences at a false discovery rate of 0.05 in a later analysis. A total of fewer than 200 TCR beta chains were listed by the study as associated with cytomegalovirus. The only immune exposure information available for the cohort was CMV serostatus. Roughly uniform sequencing depth across donors was assumed in presence/absence analyses, although this assumption may not hold. Broadly in line with IMGT annotations, most TCR beta V segments showed up in productive rearrangements about 90% or about 30% of the time in an earlier analysis of several hundred of the donors. V-gene and J-gene trimming of TCR beta chains was associated with a missense DCLRE1C variant in a later genetic analysis, and the association was replicated in an independent cohort. In a later analysis, the rate of TCR association differed among HLA loci, with DRB1 alleles having the most associated TCRs and HLA-C alleles having the fewest. A later analysis found that most CMV-associated TCR beta chains appeared HLA-restricted, with HLA associations seemingly driven largely by CMV exposure. Cytomegalovirus status was reported to be diagnosed by the classifier with high specificity and sensitivity in both the original and validation cohorts. Compared with equally common non-associated chains, HLA-associated TCR beta chains in a later analysis were more clonally expanded and had lower generation probabilities. The earlier analysis of some 560 of the donors excluded around 17 rarely observed V segments, including chromosome 9 orphons, because counts were too low. A further reported finding was that TCR beta sequences accurately predicted the HLA-A and HLA-B alleles for most subjects in the first cohort. In a later genetic analysis, fewer N-insertions in productive TCRs were reported among donors in an Asian-associated ancestry cluster than the roughly 700-donor mean. The authors suggested that the approach could potentially be extended to other disease states and immunological phenotypes. Strong co-occurrence of HLA alleles, especially DR and DQ, made assigning TCR associations to individual alleles difficult. A group of highly shared sequence variants was considered likely to be a technical artifact of the sequencing pipeline. Across donors, most TCR sequences were observed very rarely, whereas some public TCRs were present in many individuals.

In total, roughly 710 healthy bone marrow donors made up the cohort. All cohort members were sampled while nominally healthy, although unrecorded immune exposures were likely present. The donor tested CMV seropositive, placing the donor among the 289 seropositive members of the cohort. A peripheral blood sample was collected from each donor, and TCR beta sequencing was performed on peripheral blood mononuclear cells. The Qiagen DNeasy Blood Extraction Kit was used to extract genomic DNA from the blood cell samples. The library relied on the immunoSEQ multiplex PCR assay. The multiplex PCR relied on a mix of 60 forward primers for TCR Vbeta segments and 13 reverse primers for TCR Jbeta segments. The CDR3 region of rearranged TCR beta genes was amplified from genomic DNA by a multiplex PCR assay. The Illumina HiSeq System was used to sequence the amplified TCR beta libraries as 87-base-pair reads. The study's processing was this. A later analysis tallied roughly 80 million unique TCR beta chains across the 700 or so repertoires, and about 12 million of those chains were shared by two or more donors. Raw reads were error-corrected and collapsed into unique sequences with a nearest-neighbor algorithm that merged closely related sequences to remove PCR and sequencing errors. To assign V, D and J gene segments, CDR3 sequences were aligned to IMGT reference sequences. For a sequence to be retained, a match of at least six nucleotides to both a V gene segment and a J gene segment was required. Rearrangements were classified as productive when the CDR3 lacked stop codons and remained in frame with V and J, and all other rearrangements were classified as non-productive. CDR3 was defined by IMGT convention, running from the second conserved V-encoded cysteine to the conserved J-encoded phenylalanine. In an earlier analysis of roughly 610 of the donors, sequences lacking an unambiguous match to a single V gene segment were excluded. In an earlier analysis of approximately 550 of the donors, V segments were called functional above 56.7% productive rearrangements and were called segregating when the between-donor standard deviation exceeded 5%. A statistical classification framework was developed to diagnose cytomegalovirus status using the catalog of TCR beta chain sequences. A later analysis assigned V and J genes by comparing TCR nucleotide sequences with IMGT/GENE-DB human TR gene sequences. Using the TCRdist pipeline, a later analysis assigned CDR3 sequences along with most-parsimonious VDJ recombination scenarios. In a later analysis, each TCR beta chain was defined by its CDR3 amino acid sequence together with its V-gene family, and reads without a unique V-gene family were excluded. In a later analysis, several hundred highly shared, low-generation-probability nucleotide sequences were removed to address suspected cross-contamination and a sequencing artifact. For each public chain, a later analysis derived a clonal expansion index from normalized ranks of inferred template counts within each repertoire. In a later analysis, generation probabilities were computed with a VDJ recombination model fitted to out-of-frame rearrangements, and the resulting probabilities were checked against IGoR. In a later analysis, TCR-TCR, TCR-HLA and TCR-CMV co-occurrence was scored with hypergeometric tests, and a repertoire-size bias correction was applied to TCR pairs. In a later analysis, false discovery rates were estimated by permuting HLA or CMV assignments 20 times. In a later analysis, co-occurring TCRs were grouped with DBSCAN, and TCRdist sequence similarity was added when clustering was performed within HLA-allele-positive subsets. Co-occurrence clustering excluded repertoires with fewer than 30,000 or more than 120,000 public chains, plus five with anomalous nucleotide sharing. TCRdb carries this immuneACCESS record with in-frame sequences only. Its versions omit some clonotypes, under half of them owing to an unresolved V gene in the studies checked, with the rest unexplained. From that table come the V and J calls and clone size; the DNA was used to work out D and trimming. Present in this sample are tens of thousands of clones, roughly 82% of which were seen just once. The ten largest clones represent about 12% of the sample.

A note on this clone: Its antigen is currently not known. The junction shows a germline mismatch at one end, possibly a read error.

Sequenced sample: PBMCs. The receptor was isolated from a male donor in good health and CMV-seropositive.

The base sequence is TGTTCCAGCAGCTTCGCTAACGGGAGCTCCTACAATGAGCAGTTCTTC. Its coded protein is CSSSFANGSSYNEQFF. The chain is made from TRBV7-9 and TRBJ2-1; tentative D gene TRBD2, with 6 bases matching. The germline V gene (reference sequence) yields SEHNR for CDR1 and FQNEAQ for CDR2. Reading from cysteine to phenylalanine, the CDR3 counts 16 amino acids. Only the CDR3 DNA stays, 48 bases, in frame from base 1.